The following is a TCR beta chain sequence with its context. Its antigen is unidentified. CDR1 is ENHRY and CDR2 is SYGVKD in the germline V gene. This CDR3 is 13 amino acids long. V was shortened by 6 bases and J by 3 bases, with 11 bases between the two germline ends. The sample is drawn from a study of T cell responses to AZD1222 COVID-19 vaccine. Some clones are missing from TCRdb's copy, which holds only in-frame ones; the method was immunoSEQ multiplex PCR. The table records around 250,000 clones, 85% to 95% of them present only once. Findings of the study overall: A reported finding is that nearly half of spike-specific TCRs target unmutated variant regions. Vaccination with two AZD1222 doses was followed by a rise in Spike-specific TCR breadth and depth.

This receptor was taken from an adult in good health. The chain recombines TRBV10-3 with TRBJ2-5; no clear D. The specimen comprised peripheral blood, sampled on day 0 of AZD1222 vaccination. The CDR3 loop reads CAISLTEKETQYF. The DNA of the CDR3 is TGTGCCATCAGCCTCACGGAGAAAGAGACCCAGTACTTC.